This is a list of T cell receptor beta chains from one sample in a study of blood T cell repertoires in COVID-19. Sequenced by immunoSEQ multiplex PCR; TCRdb stores in-frame clones only, minus some. Of some 200,000 clones listed, approximately 86% are singletons. The specimen was PBMCs or T cells enriched from blood (not recorded which). These receptors all stem from a woman aged 25-40 years who had recovered from COVID-19. The CDR3 runs from the conserved cysteine through the conserved F or W. A D gene is named only where the DNA matches it firmly. For some rows the clone size is stated as once, few or many, or as a class when expanded; others skip it.

D gene: .
V gene: TRBV13
J gene: TRBJ1-2
clone size: .
CDR3 DNA: TGTGCCAGCAGCCTATCTCGGGGGTTGAATGGCTACACCTTC
CDR3 protein: CASSLSRGLNGYTF

D gene: TRBD1
V gene: TRBV7-3
J gene: TRBJ1-1
clone size: .
CDR3 DNA: TGTGCCAGCAGCTTAAGAGCCGGGACAGGGAACACTGAAGCTTTCTTT
CDR3 protein: CASSLRAGTGNTEAFF

D gene: .
V gene: TRBV11-3
J gene: TRBJ1-1
clone size: .
CDR3 DNA: TGTGCCAGCAGCCCACGGGGGAACACTGAAGCTTTCTTT
CDR3 protein: CASSPRGNTEAFF

D gene: .
V gene: TRBV7-9
J gene: TRBJ1-3
clone size: .
CDR3 DNA: TGTGCCAGCAGCTTAGCGTGGAGATATGGAAACACCATATATTTT
CDR3 protein: CASSLAWRYGNTIYF

D gene: TRBD1
V gene: TRBV6-5
J gene: TRBJ1-2
clone size: few
CDR3 DNA: TGTGCCAGCAGTTACTCGGGACAGCCCGGTAACTATGGCTACACCTTC
CDR3 protein: CASSYSGQPGNYGYTF

D gene: .
V gene: TRBV7-2
J gene: TRBJ1-2
clone size: .
CDR3 DNA: TGTGCCAGCAGCTTACTTAGGGAGGGCAGTGGCTACACCTTC
CDR3 protein: CASSLLREGSGYTF

D gene: .
V gene: TRBV30
J gene: TRBJ1-1
clone size: .
CDR3 DNA: TGTGCCTGGAGTGTCCCGGGGGACTCTGAAGCTTTCTTT
CDR3 protein: CAWSVPGDSEAFF

D gene: .
V gene: TRBV27
J gene: TRBJ2-2
clone size: .
CDR3 DNA: TGTGCCAGCAGTGCGGGACGGAACACCGGGGAGCTGTTTTTT
CDR3 protein: CASSAGRNTGELFF

D gene: TRBD2
V gene: TRBV2
J gene: TRBJ2-5
clone size: .
CDR3 DNA: TGTGCCAGCAGGGCTAGCGGACAAGAGACCCAGTACTTC
CDR3 protein: CASRASGQETQYF

D gene: .
V gene: TRBV27
J gene: TRBJ1-1
clone size: .
CDR3 DNA: TGTGCCAGCAGTACGAGGCTGAACACTGAAGCTTTCTTT
CDR3 protein: CASSTRLNTEAFF

D gene: TRBD1
V gene: TRBV5-6
J gene: TRBJ1-5
clone size: .
CDR3 DNA: TGTGCCAGCAGCTTCCAAGGGGGCCCGAATCAGCCCCAGCATTTT
CDR3 protein: CASSFQGGPNQPQHF

D gene: .
V gene: TRBV11-2
J gene: TRBJ2-7
clone size: .
CDR3 DNA: TGTGCCAGCAGCCCCCGGACAGTGCCATCGGAGCAGTACTTC
CDR3 protein: CASSPRTVPSEQYF

D gene: TRBD1
V gene: TRBV27
J gene: TRBJ1-2
clone size: .
CDR3 DNA: TGTGCCAGCAGCGGAGGACAGGACTATGGCTACACCTTC
CDR3 protein: CASSGGQDYGYTF

D gene: .
V gene: TRBV5-6
J gene: TRBJ1-1
clone size: .
CDR3 DNA: TGTGCCAGCAGCTTCGGCTTGTCGGGTTCCCGAGCTTTCTTT
CDR3 protein: CASSFGLSGSRAFF

D gene: .
V gene: TRBV6-6
J gene: TRBJ1-2
clone size: .
CDR3 DNA: TGTGCCAGCAGTTACTCGGACCGGGGTGGCTACACCTTC
CDR3 protein: CASSYSDRGGYTF

D gene: .
V gene: TRBV19
J gene: TRBJ1-5
clone size: .
CDR3 DNA: TGTGCCAGTAGTCTACAGGGAGATCAGCCCCAGCATTTT
CDR3 protein: CASSLQGDQPQHF

D gene: .
V gene: TRBV19
J gene: TRBJ2-6
clone size: .
CDR3 DNA: TGTGCCAGTAGTATACGGCAGGACTCTGGGGCCAACGTCCTGACTTTC
CDR3 protein: CASSIRQDSGANVLTF

D gene: TRBD1
V gene: TRBV7-8
J gene: TRBJ1-1
clone size: .
CDR3 DNA: TGTGCCAGCAGCTTATACGGGACAGTATACATGAACACTGAAGCTTTCTTT
CDR3 protein: CASSLYGTVYMNTEAFF

D gene: TRBD2
V gene: TRBV6-5
J gene: TRBJ2-1
clone size: .
CDR3 DNA: TGTGCCAGCAGTTACCGTGGGAGGGGATTGTTCTTC
CDR3 protein: CASSYRGRGLFF

D gene: .
V gene: TRBV5-5
J gene: TRBJ2-1
clone size: .
CDR3 DNA: TGTGCCAGCAGCTTGTCTGAGGTTAGCTCCTACAATGAGCAGTTCTTC
CDR3 protein: CASSLSEVSSYNEQFF

D gene: .
V gene: TRBV12-3/TRBV12-4
J gene: TRBJ1-6
clone size: .
CDR3 DNA: TGTGCCAGCAGCAAACAGGGAATTCAGGCCCTCCACTTT
CDR3 protein: CASSKQGIQALHF

D gene: TRBD2
V gene: TRBV9
J gene: TRBJ2-1
clone size: .
CDR3 DNA: TGTGCCAGCAGTATTTCTTCGGGAGGTCATGAGCAGTTCTTC
CDR3 protein: CASSISSGGHEQFF

D gene: TRBD1
V gene: TRBV15
J gene: TRBJ1-5
clone size: .
CDR3 DNA: TGTGCCACCAGCACATACAGGGGGCCCCAGCATTTT
CDR3 protein: CATSTYRGPQHF

D gene: TRBD1
V gene: TRBV19
J gene: TRBJ1-6
clone size: .
CDR3 DNA: TGTGCCAGTAGTATCCTACAGGGGGCAAGTAATAATTCACCCCTCCACTTT
CDR3 protein: CASSILQGASNNSPLHF

D gene: .
V gene: TRBV25-1
J gene: TRBJ1-2
clone size: .
CDR3 DNA: TGTGCCAGCAGTGGGCCGGGTGGCTACACCTTC
CDR3 protein: CASSGPGGYTF

D gene: .
V gene: TRBV24-1
J gene: TRBJ1-2
clone size: .
CDR3 DNA: TGTGCCACCAGTGGCGGCAATCTTCGGACTAACTATGGCTACACCTTC
CDR3 protein: CATSGGNLRTNYGYTF

D gene: .
V gene: TRBV18
J gene: TRBJ1-5
clone size: .
CDR3 DNA: TGTGCCAGCTCACCGTTAGAGAATCAGCCCCAGCATTTT
CDR3 protein: CASSPLENQPQHF

D gene: .
V gene: TRBV5-1
J gene: TRBJ1-2
clone size: .
CDR3 DNA: TGCGCCAGCAGCCCCGGACAAGAAGCTAACTATGGCTACACCTTC
CDR3 protein: CASSPGQEANYGYTF

D gene: TRBD1
V gene: TRBV27
J gene: TRBJ1-1
clone size: .
CDR3 DNA: TGTGCCAGCAGTTTACGACCGACAGGGACCACTGAAGCTTTCTTT
CDR3 protein: CASSLRPTGTTEAFF

D gene: .
V gene: TRBV2
J gene: TRBJ1-1
clone size: .
CDR3 DNA: TGTGCCAGCATACTGACAGGTTTGAACACTGAAGCTTTCTTT
CDR3 protein: CASILTGLNTEAFF

D gene: .
V gene: TRBV7-2
J gene: TRBJ1-2
clone size: .
CDR3 DNA: TGTGCCAGCAGCTCCGCAACGGGAAACTCTTTCTATGGCTACACCTTC
CDR3 protein: CASSSATGNSFYGYTF

D gene: .
V gene: TRBV28
J gene: TRBJ1-5
clone size: .
CDR3 DNA: TGTGCCAGCAAGTACGGGGGTCAGCCCCAGCATTTT
CDR3 protein: CASKYGGQPQHF

D gene: TRBD2
V gene: TRBV11-2
J gene: TRBJ2-3
clone size: .
CDR3 DNA: TGTGCCAGCAGCCCTTCTAGCGGGAGGGCCGGAGGCACAGATACGCAGTATTTT
CDR3 protein: CASSPSSGRAGGTDTQYF

D gene: .
V gene: TRBV25-1
J gene: TRBJ1-4
clone size: .
CDR3 DNA: TGTGCCAGCAGAGAGGCGGGGGGTGCTGAAAAACTGTTTTTT
CDR3 protein: CASREAGGAEKLFF

D gene: TRBD1
V gene: TRBV5-8
J gene: TRBJ2-1
clone size: .
CDR3 DNA: TGTGCCAGCACCATGGGGACAGCCCACTACAATGAGCAGTTCTTC
CDR3 protein: CASTMGTAHYNEQFF

D gene: .
V gene: TRBV14
J gene: TRBJ1-3
clone size: .
CDR3 DNA: TGTGCCAGCAGCCAAGATTTGGCAGACTCTGGAAACACCATATATTTT
CDR3 protein: CASSQDLADSGNTIYF

D gene: .
V gene: TRBV7-2
J gene: TRBJ2-1
clone size: many
CDR3 DNA: TGTGCCAGCAGCAATCCGGACGGGGTCAATGAGCAGTTCTTC
CDR3 protein: CASSNPDGVNEQFF

D gene: .
V gene: TRBV10-3
J gene: TRBJ1-1
clone size: .
CDR3 DNA: TGTGCCATTCAGGGTAACATGAACACTGAAGCTTTCTTT
CDR3 protein: CAIQGNMNTEAFF

D gene: .
V gene: TRBV5-8
J gene: TRBJ1-6
clone size: few
CDR3 DNA: TGTGCCAGCAGCTTGAACAGCGGGTCCTATAATTCACCCCTCCACTTT
CDR3 protein: CASSLNSGSYNSPLHF

D gene: TRBD1
V gene: TRBV2
J gene: TRBJ1-2
clone size: few
CDR3 DNA: TGTGCCAGCTTTTCCTCCAACCCGGGACAGGTCCTCTATGGCTACACCTTC
CDR3 protein: CASFSSNPGQVLYGYTF

D gene: TRBD2
V gene: TRBV14
J gene: TRBJ2-1
clone size: .
CDR3 DNA: TGTGCCAGCAGCCACCTGGGGGTCGGGGGGAATGAGCAGTTCTTC
CDR3 protein: CASSHLGVGGNEQFF

D gene: .
V gene: TRBV19
J gene: TRBJ2-1
clone size: .
CDR3 DNA: TGTGCCTCCGACGGTGGGGCATACAATGAGCAGTTCTTC
CDR3 protein: CASDGGAYNEQFF

D gene: TRBD1
V gene: TRBV15
J gene: TRBJ2-1
clone size: .
CDR3 DNA: TGTGCCACCAGCAACCACAGGGGCAATGAGCAGTTCTTC
CDR3 protein: CATSNHRGNEQFF

D gene: TRBD1
V gene: TRBV5-6
J gene: TRBJ1-5
clone size: .
CDR3 DNA: TGTGCCAGCAGCTTTGGGACAGGCCTAAGTGGCAATCAGCCCCAGCATTTT
CDR3 protein: CASSFGTGLSGNQPQHF

D gene: TRBD1
V gene: TRBV19
J gene: TRBJ1-2
clone size: .
CDR3 DNA: TGTGCCAGTAGTATTTCGGACAGGGCGAATGGCTACACCTTC
CDR3 protein: CASSISDRANGYTF

D gene: .
V gene: TRBV11-3
J gene: TRBJ1-4
clone size: .
CDR3 DNA: TGTGCCAGCAGCTCGACCAGAAGGGGTGGGGAAAAACTGTTTTTT
CDR3 protein: CASSSTRRGGEKLFF

D gene: TRBD1
V gene: TRBV18
J gene: TRBJ1-5
clone size: .
CDR3 DNA: TGTGCCAGCTCACCACTAGGCAGGGGGAGCAATCAGCCCCAGCATTTT
CDR3 protein: CASSPLGRGSNQPQHF

D gene: .
V gene: TRBV30
J gene: TRBJ1-1
clone size: .
CDR3 DNA: TGTGCCTGGAGTGCCCGTCCGAACACTGAAGCTTTCTTT
CDR3 protein: CAWSARPNTEAFF

D gene: TRBD2
V gene: TRBV7-9
J gene: TRBJ2-7
clone size: .
CDR3 DNA: TGTGCCAGCAGCTTGGGTCCCGCGGGCGGGAGCTCCTACGAGCAGTACTTC
CDR3 protein: CASSLGPAGGSSYEQYF

D gene: .
V gene: TRBV4-2
J gene: TRBJ1-1
clone size: few
CDR3 DNA: TGTGCCAGCAGCCAAGTATCCGCGAAAGCTTTCTTT
CDR3 protein: CASSQVSAKAFF

D gene: .
V gene: TRBV18
J gene: TRBJ2-3
clone size: .
CDR3 DNA: TGTGCCAGCTCACCGGTGGACCGGCATGGAGGAGATACGCAGTATTTT
CDR3 protein: CASSPVDRHGGDTQYF

D gene: .
V gene: TRBV3-1/TRBV3-2
J gene: TRBJ1-6
clone size: .
CDR3 DNA: TGTGCCAGCAGCCAGGGGTGGAGGTCACCCCTCCACTTT
CDR3 protein: CASSQGWRSPLHF

D gene: TRBD2
V gene: TRBV5-4
J gene: TRBJ2-1
clone size: .
CDR3 DNA: TGTGCCAGCAGCCAAGTACTAGCGGGGTACAATGAGCAGTTCTTC
CDR3 protein: CASSQVLAGYNEQFF

D gene: .
V gene: TRBV29-1
J gene: TRBJ1-3
clone size: .
CDR3 DNA: TGCAGCGTTGAAGGACTCTCTGGAAACACCATATATTTT
CDR3 protein: CSVEGLSGNTIYF

D gene: .
V gene: TRBV6-5
J gene: TRBJ1-3
clone size: .
CDR3 DNA: TGTGCCAGCAGTTACTGGGACAAGAGCTCTGGAAACACCATATATTTT
CDR3 protein: CASSYWDKSSGNTIYF

D gene: .
V gene: TRBV6-2/TRBV6-3
J gene: TRBJ1-2
clone size: .
CDR3 DNA: TGTGCCAGCACCCCCCCCGGGGATGTCGACTATGGCTACACCTTC
CDR3 protein: CASTPPGDVDYGYTF

D gene: TRBD1
V gene: TRBV5-6
J gene: TRBJ1-1
clone size: .
CDR3 DNA: TGTGCCAGCAGCTTGACAGGGGAGAACACTGAAGCTTTCTTT
CDR3 protein: CASSLTGENTEAFF

D gene: .
V gene: TRBV25-1
J gene: TRBJ1-5
clone size: .
CDR3 DNA: TGTGCCAGCAGTGAATATCGGTTGGATCAGCCCCAGCATTTT
CDR3 protein: CASSEYRLDQPQHF

D gene: .
V gene: TRBV2
J gene: TRBJ2-7
clone size: .
CDR3 DNA: TGTGCCAGCAGCGAAGGGGCGCCACTAGCCTGGCAGTACTTC
CDR3 protein: CASSEGAPLAWQYF